The subject of this entry is one TCR beta chain. The record originates from a study of cytomegalovirus exposure and HLA in healthy donors. Study-level background: Among the 300 to 400 donors who were genotyped, 81% fell in the genetic ancestry cluster that is associated with self-reported Caucasian donors.

PCR used 60 Vbeta primers and 13 Jbeta primers. Some clones are missing from TCRdb's copy, which holds only in-frame ones; the method was immunoSEQ multiplex PCR. The sample shows about 82,000 clones, more than 60% of them seen only once. CDR1 and CDR2 from the germline V gene are SGHTA and FQGNSA. CDR3 size: 16 residues. The V segment lost 6 bases and the J segment 3 bases; nucleotides outside the gene matches: 7. This TCR was sampled from a human donor in good health. The sequenced material came from PBMCs. The genes are TRBV7-2 and TRBJ2-2, with TRBD1 matching over 10 bases. The CDR3 reads CASRRQGASDTGELFF. CDR3 DNA sequence: TGTGCCAGCAGACGACAGGGGGCTTCGGACACCGGGGAGCTGTTTTTT.